This T cell receptor (beta chain) was recorded in a study of technical replicates of blood from several donors. TCRdb's table, derived via immunoSEQ multiplex PCR, lists solely in-frame clones and lacks some. The sample consists of 100,000 or so clones, nearly 96% of them appearing once. CDR1 and CDR2 (germline): SNHLY, FYNNEI. Unmatched junction bases numbered 7, after V lost 8 bases and J lost 8 bases. This CDR3 spans 13 amino acids. The chain has TRBV2 and TRBJ2-3; 10 nucleotides line up with TRBD1. The sequenced sample consisted of T cells isolated from PBMCs. The receptor's source is a human donor in good health. Here the CDR3 DNA reads TGTGCCAGCGCGGGACAGGGGATCCCTACGCAGTATTTT. Translated, it gives CASAGQGIPTQYF.